This T cell receptor (beta chain) is drawn from a study of T cells expressing NK-cell markers. The CDR3 spans 13 residues. CDR1 and CDR2 (germline): MNHEY, SMNVEV (reference sequence). TCRdb reanalyzed the 5' RACE reads and collapses them to one entry per CDR3 protein, without DNA. The table lists 300,000 to 500,000 distinct CDR3 sequences, with 9.5% to 12% in the top ten. V gene TRBV27 combines with J gene TRBJ2-1; TCRdb returns TRBD1, unconfirmable since there is no DNA. The specimen was blood T cells: a sorted CD56 or NKG2C T cell subset, CD4+ or CD8+ T cells, or bulk PBMC T cells (not recorded which). The TCR comes from a woman aged 45-60 years in good health. The CDR3 protein is CASSQIQGNEQFF.